Shown below are 13 T cell receptor beta chains from a single sample sequenced in a study of patients and donors after allogeneic stem cell transplantation. Each CDR3 protein gets one entry after TCRdb re-called the RT-PCR reads with MiXCR. The data show roughly 940,000 distinct CDR3 sequences, roughly 17% seen once. Input material: blood, either unsorted or a sorted T cell fraction (not recorded which). These receptors were obtained from a human donor who was either an allogeneic HSCT recipient or a stem cell or donor lymphocyte infusion donor (not recorded which). It is not recorded whose cells these are; they may come from a transplant donor.

This clonotype has more than one count but fewer than ten. CDR3 sequence: CASSYSSGWDEQYF. CDR3 nucleotides: TGTGCCAGCAGTTACTCTTCAGGGTGGGACGAGCAGTACTTC. The chain links TRBV6-5 to TRBJ2-7, with a weak D call TRBD1 (5 bases). Germline V CDR1 and CDR2: MNHEY, SVGAGI. The CDR3 is 14 amino acids. V gave up 0 bases and J gave up 5 bases, with 11 bases separating them.

The J gene is TRBJ2-2, the V gene TRBV9, with a tentative D call TRBD2 (5 bases). Trimming removed 3 bases at V and 6 bases at J, with 15 bases between. CDR3 length: 15 residues. Germline V gene data show CDR1 as SGDLS and CDR2 as YYNGEE. The CDR3 is CASSASGSVAGELFF. The CDR3 coding sequence is TGTGCCAGCAGCGCCAGTGGGAGTGTAGCCGGGGAGCTGTTTTTT. Based on the CDR3 plus reference TRBV9 and TRBJ2-2, the full variable domain is DSGVTQTPKHLITATGQRVTLRCSPRSGDLSVYWYQQSLDQGLQFLIQYYNGEERAKGNILERFSAQQFPDLHSELNLSSLELGDSALYFCASSASGSVAGELFFGEGSRLTVL.

V is TRBV5-1 and J is TRBJ2-3; D might be TRBD2 (5 bases). This CDR3 spans 14 amino acids. Germline V gene sequence: CDR1 SGHRS, CDR2 YFSETQ. V was trimmed by 4 bases and J by 2 bases, leaving 11 bases between them. The chain's CDR3 is CASSHGLLTDTQYF. The CDR3 DNA sequence: TGCGCCAGCAGCCACGGACTCCTCACAGATACGCAGTATTTT.

The chain joins TRBV5-6 to TRBJ2-5; TRBD1 matches 7 bases. The CDR3 has 13 residues. Germline V gives CDR1 SGHDT, CDR2 YYEEEE. Trimming at V came to 5 bases and at J to 6 bases, leaving 7 bases not matched to a gene. Written as DNA, the CDR3 is TGTGCCAGCAGTATGACAGGGTCAAAGACCCAGTACTTC. Encoded protein: CASSMTGSKTQYF.

This clonotype occurred a few times. The J gene is TRBJ1-1, the V gene TRBV6-1, with TRBD1 matching over 8 bases. V was pared by 6 bases and J by 0 bases, with 3 bases of the junction left unmatched. This CDR3 contains 14 residues. Germline values: CDR1 MNHNS, CDR2 SASEGT. The CDR3 nucleotides are TGTGCCAGCAGAATGGGACAGGTGAACACTGAAGCTTTCTTT. Its translation is CASRMGQVNTEAFF.

The chain combines TRBV11-2 with TRBJ2-7; 7 nucleotides agree with TRBD2. The CDR3 is 15 amino acids. With V trimmed by 4 bases and J by 2 bases, 8 bases remained unmatched. Germline CDR1 reads SGHAT; CDR2 reads FQNNGV. The CDR3 bases are TGTGCCAGCAGCTCGCTGAGGACTAGGACCTACGAGCAGTACTTC. Translating it yields CASSSLRTRTYEQYF.

The chain recombines TRBV7-2 with TRBJ2-7; perhaps TRBD1 as D (5 bases). Germline lookup yields CDR1 SGHTA and CDR2 FQGNSA. Trimming cost V 4 bases and J 2 bases, with 9 bases left between them. The CDR3 totals 13 residues. In DNA, the CDR3 is TGTGCCAGCAGCTCGACAGTTACCTACGAGCAGTACTTC. It translates to CASSSTVTYEQYF.

This clonotype was seen more than once but under ten times. The J gene is TRBJ2-7, the V gene TRBV20-1; possible D gene TRBD2, 6 bases. Looked up from germline, CDR1 is DFQATT and CDR2 is SNEGSKA (reference sequence). V lost 2 bases and J lost 3, with 11 bases in between. The CDR3 spans 13 residues. CDR3 bases: TGCAGTGCTAGAATTCTAGCGCTCTACGAGCAGTACTTC. As protein: CSARILALYEQYF.

The V call is TRBV5-8, the J call TRBJ2-1; TRBD1 is a possible D gene (6 bases). V was pared by 4 bases and J by 0 bases, with 17 bases between. The CDR3 runs to 17 residues. Germline V gene data show CDR1 as SGHTS and CDR2 as YDEGEE. CDR3 DNA sequence: TGTGCCAGCAGCAAAACCGGGACAACCAGCTCCTACAATGAGCAGTTCTTC. It is translated as CASSKTGTTSSYNEQFF.

This chain joins TRBV7-6 and TRBJ2-5, with 11 bases aligning to TRBD2. This CDR3 spans 16 amino acids. CDR1 SGHVS and CDR2 FNYEAQ come from the germline V gene. J was trimmed by 0 bases and V by 4 bases; bases with no gene match: 4. The CDR3 sequence: CASSSGGLADQETQYF. CDR3 nucleotide sequence: TGTGCCAGCAGCTCGGGGGGACTAGCGGACCAAGAGACCCAGTACTTC.

This clonotype was counted a few times. V usage is TRBV5-1 and J usage is TRBJ1-1; 7 bases align to TRBD1. V was clipped by 4 bases and J by 5 bases; unmatched bases: 11. Germline V gene sequence: CDR1 SGHRS, CDR2 YFSETQ. CDR3 length: 15 residues. CDR3 sequence: CASSLDRALFTEAFF. For the CDR3, the DNA is TGCGCCAGCAGCCTAGACAGGGCGTTGTTTACTGAAGCTTTCTTT.

This clonotype was counted a single time. The chain joins TRBV4-2 to TRBJ2-1; 7 bases line up with TRBD2. This CDR3 comprises 17 residues. V gave up 3 bases and J gave up 4 bases; unmatched junction bases: 12. Germline-derived CDR1 and CDR2 are LGHNA and YNFKEQ. The CDR3 loop is CASSHERAGNTYNEQFF. CDR3 nucleotides: TGTGCCAGCAGCCACGAGAGAGCGGGAAATACTTACAATGAGCAGTTCTTC.

The V gene is TRBV11-3, the J gene TRBJ2-1; D possibly corresponds to TRBD1 (7 bases). The germline V gene encodes CDR1 SGHNT and CDR2 YENEEA. CDR3 length: 16 residues. V lost 5 bases and J lost 0, with 14 bases in between. The CDR3: CASSTEGQSSYNEQFF. The CDR3 nucleotides are TGTGCCAGCAGCACGGAGGGACAGAGCTCCTACAATGAGCAGTTCTTC.